A selection of T cell receptor beta chains follows, all from one sample in a study of Ad26.COV2.S vaccination and SARS-CoV-2 variants. Sequencing was performed with immunoSEQ multiplex PCR; in TCRdb, only in-frame clones are kept and a portion is missing. The table lists hundreds of thousands of clones, around 90% of them singletons. The sample was peripheral blood, taken in a trial of Ad26.COV2.S vaccine versus placebo. The receptors come from a person between 18 and 65 years old who received the Ad26.COV2.S COVID-19 vaccine or a placebo. CDR3s include the opening cysteine and the closing phenylalanine or tryptophan. Fields, in order: J gene, V gene, clone size, D gene, CDR3 DNA, CDR3 protein. D genes are given only for firm matches. For some rows the clone size is stated as once, few or many, or as a class when expanded; others skip it.

>TRBJ2-3|TRBV5-1|.|TRBD2
TGCGCCAGCAGCCCTCTGGGTAGCGGGAGGATGTTCGATACGCAGTATTTT
CASSPLGSGRMFDTQYF
>TRBJ2-1|TRBV5-1|.|TRBD2
TGCGCCAGCAGCTGGGTACTAGCGGGAGGGCCCTACAATGAGCAGTTCTTC
CASSWVLAGGPYNEQFF
>TRBJ2-7|TRBV12-3/TRBV12-4|.|.
TGTGCCAGCAGCCGAACAGGGACCTACGAGCAGTACTTC
CASSRTGTYEQYF
>TRBJ2-5|TRBV7-6|.|.
TGTGCCAGCAGCCCGAATAGTGCCTACCAAGAGACCCAGTACTTC
CASSPNSAYQETQYF
>TRBJ1-1|TRBV5-1|few|.
TGCGCCAGCAGCTTGGCCAGGGACCGTAACACTGAAGCTTTCTTT
CASSLARDRNTEAFF
>TRBJ2-7|TRBV19|.|TRBD2
TGTGCCAGTAGTACTAGCGGGGAACTCTCCTACGAGCAGTACTTC
CASSTSGELSYEQYF
>TRBJ1-6|TRBV7-2|.|.
TGTGCCAGCAGCTCCTCAAAGAATTCACCCCTCCACTTT
CASSSSKNSPLHF
>TRBJ2-5|TRBV7-2|.|.
TGTGCCAGCAGCCCAAACGAGGAGACCCAGTACTTC
CASSPNEETQYF
>TRBJ1-4|TRBV4-3|.|TRBD1
TGCGCCAGCAGCCAAGAAAAGGGACAGGGATTTGGTGCTAATGAAAAACTGTTTTTT
CASSQEKGQGFGANEKLFF
>TRBJ2-3|TRBV7-9|once|TRBD2
TGTGCCAGCGGGACTAGCGGGAGTCCCAACACAGATACGCAGTATTTT
CASGTSGSPNTDTQYF
>TRBJ2-2|TRBV19|.|TRBD2
TGTGCCAGTAGTATAGATGCGGCGGGAGGAGGTGAGCTGTTTTTT
CASSIDAAGGGELFF
>TRBJ1-6|TRBV27|.|.
TGTGCCAGCAGTTATACCCCCCCACAGATTAATTCACCCCTCCACTTT
CASSYTPPQINSPLHF
>TRBJ2-5|TRBV10-3|.|TRBD2
TGTGCCATCAGTGTCGGGACTAGCGGGAGGCAAGAGACCCAGTACTTC
CAISVGTSGRQETQYF
>TRBJ2-1|TRBV27|.|.
TGTGCCAGCAGTTTAGGGGTAGCCCGCAATGAGCAGTTCTTC
CASSLGVARNEQFF
>TRBJ1-2|TRBV2|.|.
TGTGCCAGCAGGCGGGGGGGCTACACCTTC
CASRRGGYTF
>TRBJ2-1|TRBV14|.|.
TGTGCCAGCAGCCAAGATAGGGTCCCTTTCGGAGAGCAGTTCTTC
CASSQDRVPFGEQFF
>TRBJ2-7|TRBV7-3|.|.
TGTGCCAGCAGCCCCCGTCCGGACAGTCACGAGCAGTACTTC
CASSPRPDSHEQYF
>TRBJ1-1|TRBV7-9|.|.
TGTGCCAGCAGTGGCACTGAAGCTTTCTTT
CASSGTEAFF
>TRBJ1-6|TRBV28|.|.
TGTGCCAGCAGTTTAAGGATTCGAGGCAGGAGCTCCTATAATTCACCCCTCCACTTT
CASSLRIRGRSSYNSPLHF
>TRBJ2-3|TRBV4-3|.|.
TGCGCCAGCAGCCAAGTCCAGGCTAGCACAGATACGCAGTATTTT
CASSQVQASTDTQYF
>TRBJ2-5|TRBV7-9|.|TRBD2
TGTGCCAGCAGCTTAACCGGGACTAGCGACGGGGAGACCCAGTACTTC
CASSLTGTSDGETQYF
>TRBJ2-7|TRBV19|.|TRBD1
TGTGCCAGTAGCAGAGCCTCGACAGGGGGTATCAACGAGCAGTACTTC
CASSRASTGGINEQYF
>TRBJ2-2|TRBV18|.|.
TGTGCCAGCTCACCTTACCAGGAATCGGAAAAGACCGGGGAGCTGTTTTTT
CASSPYQESEKTGELFF
>TRBJ1-5|TRBV19|few|.
TGTGCCACCAGACGAGATAGCAATCAGCCCCAGCATTTT
CATRRDSNQPQHF
>TRBJ2-3|TRBV6-5|.|.
TGTGCCAGCAGTTACTCGAGCTCTTCCACAGATACGCAGTATTTT
CASSYSSSSTDTQYF
>TRBJ2-7|TRBV5-6|.|TRBD1
TGTGCCAGCAGTTTGAATGGCGACAGGGGGCACTACGAGCAGTACTTC
CASSLNGDRGHYEQYF